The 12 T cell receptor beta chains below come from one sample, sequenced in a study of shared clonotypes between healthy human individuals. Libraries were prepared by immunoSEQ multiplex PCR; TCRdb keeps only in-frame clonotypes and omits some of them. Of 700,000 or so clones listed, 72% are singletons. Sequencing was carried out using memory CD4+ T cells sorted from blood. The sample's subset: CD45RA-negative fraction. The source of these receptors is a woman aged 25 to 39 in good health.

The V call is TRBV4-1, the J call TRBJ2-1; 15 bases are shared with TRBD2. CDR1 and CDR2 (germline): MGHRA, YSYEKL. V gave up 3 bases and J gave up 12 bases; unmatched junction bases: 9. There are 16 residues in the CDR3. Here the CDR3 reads CASSQDGTSGRNPQFF. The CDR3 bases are TGCGCCAGCAGCCAGGATGGGACTAGCGGGAGGAATCCGCAGTTCTTC.

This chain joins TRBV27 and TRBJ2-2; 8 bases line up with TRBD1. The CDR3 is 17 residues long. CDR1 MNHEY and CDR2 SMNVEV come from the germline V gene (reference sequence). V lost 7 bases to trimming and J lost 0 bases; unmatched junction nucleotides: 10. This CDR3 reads CASKGQVALSNTGELFF. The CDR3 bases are TGTGCCAGCAAGGGACAGGTGGCCCTCTCGAACACCGGGGAGCTGTTTTTT.

The CDR3 region is CASSSFRTSSYNEQFF. The CDR3 nucleotides read TGCGCCAGCAGCTCCTTCAGGACTAGCTCCTACAATGAGCAGTTCTTC. This sequence joins TRBV5-1 and TRBJ2-1, with TRBD2 identical over 7 bases. Germline CDR1 and CDR2: SGHRS and YFSETQ. With V trimmed by 3 bases and J by 0 bases, 6 bases remained unmatched. This CDR3 is built from 16 residues.

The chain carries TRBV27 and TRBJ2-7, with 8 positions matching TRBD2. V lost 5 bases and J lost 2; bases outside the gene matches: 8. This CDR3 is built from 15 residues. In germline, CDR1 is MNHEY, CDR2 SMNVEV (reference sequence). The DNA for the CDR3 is TGTGCCAGCAGTACCATTAGCGGGACAACCTACGAGCAGTACTTC. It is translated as CASSTISGTTYEQYF.

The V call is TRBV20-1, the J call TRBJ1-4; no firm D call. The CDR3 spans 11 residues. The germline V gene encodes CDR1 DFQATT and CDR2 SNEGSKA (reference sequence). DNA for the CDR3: TGCAGCGCCCTATCTCGACTAAAACTGTTTTTT. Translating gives CSALSRLKLFF.

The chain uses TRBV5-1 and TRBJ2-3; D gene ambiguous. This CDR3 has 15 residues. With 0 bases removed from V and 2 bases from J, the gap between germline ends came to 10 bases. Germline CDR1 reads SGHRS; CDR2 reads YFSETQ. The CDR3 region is CASSLDGHPTDTQYF. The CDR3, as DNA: TGCGCCAGCAGCTTGGATGGTCACCCCACAGATACGCAGTATTTT. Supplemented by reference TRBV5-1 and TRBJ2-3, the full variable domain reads KAGVTQTPRYLIKTRGQQVTLSCSPISGHRSVSWYQQTPGQGLQFLFEYFSETQRNKGNFPGRFSGRQFSNSRSEMNVSTLELGDSALYLCASSLDGHPTDTQYFGPGTRLTVL.

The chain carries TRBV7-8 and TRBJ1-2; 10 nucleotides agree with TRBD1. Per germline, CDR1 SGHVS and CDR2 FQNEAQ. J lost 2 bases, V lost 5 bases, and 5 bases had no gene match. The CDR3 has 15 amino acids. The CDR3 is CASSDPGQGNYGYTF. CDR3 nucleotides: TGTGCCAGCAGCGATCCGGGACAGGGGAACTATGGCTACACCTTC.

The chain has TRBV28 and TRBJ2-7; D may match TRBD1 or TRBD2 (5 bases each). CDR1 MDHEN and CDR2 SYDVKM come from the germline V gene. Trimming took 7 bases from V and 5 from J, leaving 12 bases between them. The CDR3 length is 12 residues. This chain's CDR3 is CASNRGVDEQYF. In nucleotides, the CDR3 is TGTGCCAGCAACAGAGGGGTCGACGAGCAGTACTTC.

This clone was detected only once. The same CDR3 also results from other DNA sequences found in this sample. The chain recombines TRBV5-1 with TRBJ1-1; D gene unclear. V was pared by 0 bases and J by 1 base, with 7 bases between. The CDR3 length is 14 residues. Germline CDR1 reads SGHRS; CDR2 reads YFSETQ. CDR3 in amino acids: CASSLAPANTEAFF. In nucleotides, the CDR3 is TGCGCCAGCAGCTTGGCCCCAGCGAACACTGAAGCTTTCTTT.

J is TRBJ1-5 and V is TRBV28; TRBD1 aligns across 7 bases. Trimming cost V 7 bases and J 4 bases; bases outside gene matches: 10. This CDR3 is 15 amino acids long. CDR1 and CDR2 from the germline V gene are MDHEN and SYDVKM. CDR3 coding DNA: TGTGCCAGCACCATAGCTGGACAGGATAATCAGCCCCAGCATTTT. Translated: CASTIAGQDNQPQHF.

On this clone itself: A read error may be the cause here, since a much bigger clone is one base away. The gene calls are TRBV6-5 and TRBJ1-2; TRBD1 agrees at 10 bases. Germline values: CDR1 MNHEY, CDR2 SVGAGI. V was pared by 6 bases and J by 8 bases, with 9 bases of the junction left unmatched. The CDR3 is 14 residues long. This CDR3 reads CASRKPRTGGGYTF. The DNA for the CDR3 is TGTGCCAGCAGGAAACCCAGGACAGGGGGAGGCTACACCTTC.

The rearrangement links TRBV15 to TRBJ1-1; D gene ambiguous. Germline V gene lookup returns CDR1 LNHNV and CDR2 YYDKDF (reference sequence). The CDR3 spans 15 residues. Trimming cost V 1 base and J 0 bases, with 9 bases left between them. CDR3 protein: CATSRVGVLNTEAFF. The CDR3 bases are TGTGCCACCAGCAGAGTTGGGGTCCTGAACACTGAAGCTTTCTTT.